This is a list of T cell receptor beta chains from one sample in a study of T cell responses to AZD1222 COVID-19 vaccine. Only in-frame clones appear in the TCRdb table, and some are missing; sequencing was by immunoSEQ multiplex PCR. The sample has 130,000 or so clones; 85% to 95% are singletons. Specimen: peripheral blood, collected on day 0 of AZD1222 vaccination. The receptors originated from an adult in good health. Each CDR3 is given with its conserved first and last residue. Each record gives: J gene, D gene, clone size, V gene, CDR3 DNA, CDR3 protein. D genes are given only for firm matches. Part of the rows lack a size; the others show once, few, many or a class for expanded clones.

>TRBJ2-7|-|-|TRBV9
TGTGCCAGCAGCCCCCCCTGGGGGGCAAGAGAGCAGTACTTC
CASSPPWGAREQYF
>TRBJ1-1|-|-|TRBV12-3/TRBV12-4
TGTGCCAGCAGTTTTCAGGGGAACACTGAAGCTTTCTTT
CASSFQGNTEAFF
>TRBJ1-6|-|once|TRBV9
TGTGCCAGCAGCCCCGGGGATAGCTCCTATAATTCACCCCTCCACTTT
CASSPGDSSYNSPLHF
>TRBJ2-7|TRBD1|-|TRBV4-1
TGCGCCAGCAGCCACCTCAGTATACAGGGGAGCTCCTACGAGCAGTACTTC
CASSHLSIQGSSYEQYF
>TRBJ2-1|-|-|TRBV5-4
TGTGCCAGCAGCAGAGGGGGGGGCCCCTACAATGAGCAGTTCTTC
CASSRGGGPYNEQFF
>TRBJ2-3|TRBD2|once|TRBV4-1
TGCGCCAGCAGCCAGATTGGGACTAGGGCAGATACGCAGTATTTT
CASSQIGTRADTQYF
>TRBJ1-2|TRBD1|once|TRBV29-1
TGCAGCGTTCCGGGCGGACAGGGGCACAACTATGGCTACACCTTC
CSVPGGQGHNYGYTF
>TRBJ1-6|TRBD1|-|TRBV5-6
TGTGCCAGCAGGTGGGGACAGGGCGGTAATTCACCCCTCCACTTT
CASRWGQGGNSPLHF
>TRBJ1-1|TRBD1|-|TRBV5-6
TGTGCCAGCAGCGTGGGACAGAGTACTGAAGCTTTCTTT
CASSVGQSTEAFF
>TRBJ2-3|TRBD2|-|TRBV5-1
TGCGCCAGCAGCTCCCCTTCCGGGGGGGTCGGGGATACGCAGTATTTT
CASSSPSGGVGDTQYF
>TRBJ2-1|TRBD2|-|TRBV6-4
TGTGCCAGCAGTCAGGGACTAGCCTCCTACAATGAGCAGTTCTTC
CASSQGLASYNEQFF
>TRBJ2-5|-|-|TRBV7-9
TGTGCCAGCAGCTTAGGGGCAGCATTTTTAGTGCGAGAGACCCAGTACTTC
CASSLGAAFLVRETQYF
>TRBJ1-2|-|-|TRBV18
TGTGCCAGCTCCCGGGGGAGGGATGGCTACACCTTC
CASSRGRDGYTF
>TRBJ1-1|-|-|TRBV4-1
TGCGCCAGCAGCCAAGGAACGGTCGTTACTGAAGCTTTCTTT
CASSQGTVVTEAFF